The rows below give T cell receptor beta chains drawn from one sample of a study of T cell therapy after organ transplantation. Assay: immunoSEQ multiplex PCR; the TCRdb copy retains only in-frame clones and omits some. The table has about 50,000 clones, 94% seen once. No antigens are known for them. The sample was CD8+ T cells from blood, taken before autologous CMV-specific T cell therapy. These receptor sequences come from a human patient who had received a solid organ transplant and had CMV disease. The CDR3 runs from the conserved cysteine through the conserved F or W. Fields, in order: clone size, J gene, V gene, D gene, CDR3 protein. A D gene is named only where the DNA matches it firmly. Clone size appears in some rows only: once, few, many, or a class for an expanded clone.

-	TRBJ2-2	TRBV27	-	CASSLSQYTGELFF
-	TRBJ1-4	TRBV15	TRBD1	CATSRDLLGQDEKLFF
-	TRBJ2-2	TRBV5-1	TRBD2	CASTTSGRGMNTGELFF
once	TRBJ1-4	TRBV25-1	-	CASSEWTLSEGVHEKLFF
-	TRBJ1-5	TRBV27	-	CASRIGGSNQPQHF
-	TRBJ1-5	TRBV4-3	-	CASSQSRDPDNQPQHF
-	TRBJ2-2	TRBV4-3	TRBD1	CASSRATGDAGELFF
-	TRBJ2-1	TRBV10-2	-	CASFPGPYNEQFF
once	TRBJ1-2	TRBV2	-	CASSEQHGQTNYGYTF
-	TRBJ2-6	TRBV5-5	-	CASSLLVGHSGANVLTF
-	TRBJ2-7	TRBV11-2	TRBD2	CASRPTSGVSYEQYF
-	TRBJ2-1	TRBV5-8	-	CASSAGSREQFF
medium-sized	TRBJ1-5	TRBV2	-	CASSTLTGNNQPQHF
-	TRBJ1-1	TRBV5-5	-	CASSLGGGGEAFF
-	TRBJ1-1	TRBV13	-	CASSSLSLAEDTEAFF
-	TRBJ2-1	TRBV7-8	-	CASSFVRAEIRLGEQFF
-	TRBJ1-2	TRBV21-1	-	CASSLGTGGGYGYTF
-	TRBJ1-2	TRBV7-6	TRBD1	CASSPGQLYGYTF
-	TRBJ2-7	TRBV21-1	-	CASNWTSGRAPSNEQYF
-	TRBJ2-1	TRBV27	-	CASSYQGSSYNEQFF
-	TRBJ2-7	TRBV7-9	TRBD1	CASSSRDRGQSEQYF
-	TRBJ1-2	TRBV6-4	-	CASSDEETGGYTF
-	TRBJ2-1	TRBV5-1	-	CASSLAPALARTYNEQFF
-	TRBJ1-1	TRBV6-5	-	CASSYSYGVTEAFF
-	TRBJ2-4	TRBV13	-	CASSPTRTADLAKNIQYF
once	TRBJ1-2	TRBV6-5	-	CASRETTGMNGYTF
-	TRBJ2-1	TRBV7-9	TRBD2	CASSLGSSGSFNEQFF
-	TRBJ2-7	TRBV13	-	CASSRDTQAYEQYF
-	TRBJ1-5	TRBV4-1	-	CASSQHTGWGNQPQHF
-	TRBJ2-1	TRBV5-4	TRBD2	CASSSGTSGSWNEQFF
-	TRBJ2-7	TRBV7-2	TRBD2	CASSYMTSSAYEQYF
-	TRBJ1-1	TRBV4-3	-	CASSPGRGLTTEAFF
-	TRBJ1-1	TRBV4-2	-	CASSPTRVGYTEAFF
once	TRBJ2-7	TRBV21-1	-	CASSIRGGLAPYEQYF
once	TRBJ1-2	TRBV19	-	CASSPGGESYGYTF
-	TRBJ2-1	TRBV11-1	TRBD1	CASSRTGNHNEQFF
-	TRBJ2-1	TRBV14	TRBD1	CASSQRGPRPYNEQFF
once	TRBJ2-2	TRBV1	-	CTSSQTSGRVTGELFF
few	TRBJ2-7	TRBV9	TRBD2	CASSAGTSAYEQYF
-	TRBJ1-5	TRBV6-4	-	CASSDSDNQPQHF
-	TRBJ1-2	TRBV5-8	-	CASSSSQRAHGYTF
-	TRBJ2-7	TRBV5-1	TRBD2	CASSLRLAGGPGEQYF
-	TRBJ1-2	TRBV15	-	CATSREQLWSQSNYGYTF
once	TRBJ1-1	TRBV4-3	-	CASSQPRMGTEAFF
-	TRBJ2-1	TRBV7-9	TRBD1	CASSLSTGGNEQFF
-	TRBJ2-7	TRBV6-5	-	CASSYPRAHYEQYF